The present TCR beta chain was sequenced within a study of cytomegalovirus exposure and HLA in healthy donors. 60 Vbeta and 13 Jbeta primers were used in PCR. Assay: immunoSEQ multiplex PCR; the TCRdb copy retains only in-frame clones and omits some. The sample carries over 100,000 clones, approximately 80% recorded once. A word on this clone: What it binds is unknown.

Per the germline V gene, CDR1 is MNHEY and CDR2 is SVGAGI. This CDR3 comprises 15 residues. V shed 6 bases, J shed 13 bases, and the junction held 13 bases outside the gene matches. General study results and limits: In a later analysis, at a false discovery rate of 0.05, about 17,000 TCR beta sequences matched HLA alleles. In the analysis, some V segments, TRBV6-2 and TRBV6-3 included, were excluded as indistinguishable.

Sequencing was done on a sample of PBMCs. This receptor was identified in a man aged 25-40 years in good health and CMV-seropositive. The chain carries TRBV6-5 and TRBJ1-6; 9 bases agree with TRBD1. The CDR3: CASSGTGQFVLPLHF. The CDR3 bases are TGTGCCAGCAGCGGGACAGGGCAGTTCGTATTGCCCCTCCACTTT.